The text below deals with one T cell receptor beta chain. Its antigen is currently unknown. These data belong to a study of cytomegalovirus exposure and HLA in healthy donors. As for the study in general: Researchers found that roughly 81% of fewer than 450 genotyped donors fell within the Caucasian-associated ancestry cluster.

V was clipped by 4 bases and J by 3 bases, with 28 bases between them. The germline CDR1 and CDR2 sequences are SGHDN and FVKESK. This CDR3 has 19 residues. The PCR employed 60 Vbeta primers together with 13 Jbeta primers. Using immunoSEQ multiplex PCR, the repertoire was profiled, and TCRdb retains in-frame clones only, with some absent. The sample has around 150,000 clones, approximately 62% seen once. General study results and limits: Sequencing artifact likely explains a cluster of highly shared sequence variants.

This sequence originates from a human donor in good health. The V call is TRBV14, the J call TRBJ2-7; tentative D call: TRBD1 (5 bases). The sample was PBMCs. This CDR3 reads CASSPGEPKTTIGDYEQYF. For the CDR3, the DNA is TGTGCCAGCAGCCCGGGTGAGCCAAAAACTACGATAGGGGACTACGAGCAGTACTTC.